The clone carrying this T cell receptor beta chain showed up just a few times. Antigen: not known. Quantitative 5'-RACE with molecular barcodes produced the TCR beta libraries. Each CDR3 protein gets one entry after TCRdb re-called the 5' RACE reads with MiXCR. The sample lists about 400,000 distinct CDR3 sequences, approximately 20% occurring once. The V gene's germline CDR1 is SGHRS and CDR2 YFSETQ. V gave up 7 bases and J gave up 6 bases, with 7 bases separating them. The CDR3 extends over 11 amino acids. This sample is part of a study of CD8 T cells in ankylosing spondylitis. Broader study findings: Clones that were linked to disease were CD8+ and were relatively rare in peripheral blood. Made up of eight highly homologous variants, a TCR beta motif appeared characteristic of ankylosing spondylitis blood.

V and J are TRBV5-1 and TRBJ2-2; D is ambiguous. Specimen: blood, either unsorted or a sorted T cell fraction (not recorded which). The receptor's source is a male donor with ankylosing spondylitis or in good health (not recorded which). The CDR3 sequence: CASDFSGELFF. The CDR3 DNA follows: TGCGCCAGCGATTTTTCCGGGGAGCTGTTTTTT.